This T cell receptor beta chain was sequenced for a study of T cell responses to AZD1222 COVID-19 vaccine. Trimming removed 2 bases at V and 1 base at J, with 11 bases between. Germline V CDR1 and CDR2: SGHTA, FQGNSA. This CDR3 contains 15 residues. Repertoires were generated with immunoSEQ multiplex PCR, while TCRdb's copy carries only in-frame clones and drops some. The profile covers over 150,000 clones, with about nine tenths appearing a single time and about 2.8% taken by the ten largest. The specimen comprised peripheral blood, sampled on day 0 of AZD1222 vaccination. This clonotype was obtained from an adult in good health. The rearrangement uses TRBV7-2 and TRBJ1-1; D gene ambiguous. DNA of the CDR3: TGTGCCAGCAGCTTAAGTAAGACCGGGAACACTGAAGCTTTCTTT. It translates to CASSLSKTGNTEAFF.